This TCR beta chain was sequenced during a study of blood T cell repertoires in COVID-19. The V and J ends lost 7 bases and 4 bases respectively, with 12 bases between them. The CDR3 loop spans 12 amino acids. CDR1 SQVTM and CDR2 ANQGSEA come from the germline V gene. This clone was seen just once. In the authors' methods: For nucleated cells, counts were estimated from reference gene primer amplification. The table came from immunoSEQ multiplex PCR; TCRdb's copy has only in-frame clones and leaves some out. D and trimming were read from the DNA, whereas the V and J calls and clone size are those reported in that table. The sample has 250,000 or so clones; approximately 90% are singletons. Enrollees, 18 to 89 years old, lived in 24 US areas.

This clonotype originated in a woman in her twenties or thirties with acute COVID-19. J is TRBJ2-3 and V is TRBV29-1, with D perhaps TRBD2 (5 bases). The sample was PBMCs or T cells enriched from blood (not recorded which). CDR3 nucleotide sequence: TGCAGCGCAGGAGCTAGCTCAGATACGCAGTATTTT. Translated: CSAGASSDTQYF.